This entry describes one TCR beta chain. There is no known antigen for this receptor. The record has no base qualities; no much larger clone is one base away. This record comes from a study of response to subunit inactivated influenza vaccine (dated by TCRdb to the late 2010s). At the level of the whole study: To follow how T cells responded to a trivalent subunit inactivated influenza vaccine, the researchers relied on deep quantitative profiling of the T cell receptor repertoire. Overall study results and their limits: The authors suggested that each seasonal influenza vaccination may recruit only a limited number of new T cells.

Library creation used RT-PCR. Instrument used: Illumina HiSeq 2500. The public reads were reprocessed in TCRdb via fastp at Q25 and MiXCR, keeping in-frame beta chains. Here each entry gathers all rows of one CDR3 protein and keeps the most common genes and DNA. The table for this sample lists roughly 670,000 distinct CDR3 sequences; 12% to 15% of them were counted only once. The top ten hold less than 8.5% of the sample. The junction shows trimming of 6 bases on V and 5 bases on J, plus 20 bases between the germline ends. Taken from cysteine to phenylalanine, the CDR3 has 14 residues. The DNA shown is the 42-base CDR3, in frame from base 1. CDR1 and CDR2 are drawn from the germline V gene (reference sequence): DFQATT, SNEGSKA.

The V and J genes are TRBV20-1 and TRBJ2-7; TRBD1 is a possible D gene, resting on 7 matching bases. Sample: PBMCs from blood, taken 14 to 15 days before vaccination. This TCR came from a middle-aged man who received an inactivated influenza vaccine. Donor details come from another sample of the same person, matched by shared clones. The CDR3 loop reads CSATPNRGGNEQYF. The DNA sequence is TGCAGTGCCACTCCGAACAGGGGAGGAAACGAGCAGTACTTC.